This T cell receptor (beta chain) stems from a study of blood T cell repertoires in COVID-19. Original processing methods: How many nucleated cells were present was estimated from reference gene primer amplification. Clones were read by immunoSEQ multiplex PCR, and TCRdb kept only the in-frame ones, dropping some. V and J calls and clone size come straight from that table; D and trimming were deduced from the DNA. The table records 110,000 to 150,000 clones, approximately 80% of them present only once. The receptor was isolated from a woman aged 55-69 years with acute or convalescent COVID-19. The sequencing sample was made of peripheral blood.

The CDR3 here is CASSETGWPIGGNQPQHF. The CDR3 DNA reads as TGTGCCAGCAGTGAGACAGGGTGGCCCATTGGCGGCAATCAGCCCCAGCATTTT. The rearrangement joins TRBV6-1 to TRBJ1-5; 7 nucleotides align to TRBD1. CDR1 and CDR2 from the germline V gene are MNHNS and SASEGT. The CDR3 totals 18 residues. The junction had 13 bases not matched to a gene; V was cut back by 3 bases and J by 2 bases.